Listed below are T cell receptor beta chains from one sample, sequenced in a study of CD8 T cell repertoires and HIV-1 epitope variants. No antigen has been assigned to these receptors. Sequencing was performed with immunoSEQ multiplex PCR; in TCRdb, only in-frame clones are kept and a portion is missing. The sample has about 4,900 clones, about three fifths seen once. What was sequenced was cultured CD8+ T cells derived from PBMCs. The receptors were gathered from a male donor with HIV. CDR3s leave out the opening cysteine and the closing phenylalanine or tryptophan. Fields, in order: CDR3 protein, CDR3 length, V gene, J gene.

CDR3 protein: ASSQRRGQGSTEQY; CDR3 length: 14; V gene: TRBV14; J gene: TRBJ2-7
CDR3 protein: ASQLFSGNTEAF; CDR3 length: 12; V gene: TRBV27; J gene: TRBJ1-1
CDR3 protein: ASSWAGGFTGELF; CDR3 length: 13; V gene: TRBV6-5; J gene: TRBJ2-2
CDR3 protein: AWGTGTGANEQY; CDR3 length: 12; V gene: TRBV30; J gene: TRBJ2-7
CDR3 protein: ASSLEDRTTPLH; CDR3 length: 12; V gene: TRBV5-1; J gene: TRBJ1-6
CDR3 protein: ASSEEPNTEAF; CDR3 length: 11; V gene: TRBV2; J gene: TRBJ1-1
CDR3 protein: AINSGQGYEQY; CDR3 length: 11; V gene: TRBV10-3; J gene: TRBJ2-7
CDR3 protein: ASSLESQVNEQF; CDR3 length: 12; V gene: TRBV5-1; J gene: TRBJ2-1
CDR3 protein: ASSLAEGTEAF; CDR3 length: 11; V gene: TRBV5-4; J gene: TRBJ1-1
CDR3 protein: AWSVGGHTADTQY; CDR3 length: 13; V gene: TRBV30; J gene: TRBJ2-3
CDR3 protein: ASSYVRLTSANEQF; CDR3 length: 14; V gene: TRBV6-6; J gene: TRBJ2-1
CDR3 protein: ASSPLRTGPTDTQY; CDR3 length: 14; V gene: TRBV11-2; J gene: TRBJ2-3
CDR3 protein: ASSFWTSGDTGELF; CDR3 length: 14; V gene: TRBV28; J gene: TRBJ2-2
CDR3 protein: ATSDIGGTEQY; CDR3 length: 11; V gene: TRBV15; J gene: TRBJ2-7
CDR3 protein: ASSLRVGSGTGELF; CDR3 length: 14; V gene: TRBV7-8; J gene: TRBJ2-2
CDR3 protein: ASSFPGVSYNEQF; CDR3 length: 13; V gene: TRBV27; J gene: TRBJ2-1
CDR3 protein: AWSGASSYEQY; CDR3 length: 11; V gene: TRBV30; J gene: TRBJ2-7
CDR3 protein: ASSVSGSSGNTIY; CDR3 length: 13; V gene: TRBV9; J gene: TRBJ1-3
CDR3 protein: ASSVLAGEQF; CDR3 length: 10; V gene: TRBV9; J gene: TRBJ2-1
CDR3 protein: SVEGSSYEQY; CDR3 length: 10; V gene: TRBV29-1; J gene: TRBJ2-7
CDR3 protein: ASSVGQGPGELF; CDR3 length: 12; V gene: TRBV13; J gene: TRBJ2-2
CDR3 protein: ASRGSGGLLPSTDTQY; CDR3 length: 16; V gene: TRBV19; J gene: TRBJ2-3
CDR3 protein: ASSSQSPSSYEQY; CDR3 length: 13; V gene: TRBV5-8; J gene: TRBJ2-7
CDR3 protein: ASSSQSSGAPQF; CDR3 length: 12; V gene: TRBV27; J gene: TRBJ2-1
CDR3 protein: ASSIAIHQPQH; CDR3 length: 11; V gene: TRBV19; J gene: TRBJ1-5
CDR3 protein: ASSLIGFYEQY; CDR3 length: 11; V gene: TRBV5-4; J gene: TRBJ2-7
CDR3 protein: ASSLEGSTDTQY; CDR3 length: 12; V gene: TRBV7-7; J gene: TRBJ2-3
CDR3 protein: ASSFSDQNTGELF; CDR3 length: 13; V gene: TRBV5-1; J gene: TRBJ2-2
CDR3 protein: ASSIVANGEAF; CDR3 length: 11; V gene: TRBV19; J gene: TRBJ1-1
CDR3 protein: ASSPSSFDTDTQY; CDR3 length: 13; V gene: TRBV11-2; J gene: TRBJ2-3
CDR3 protein: ASSLAGVSTDTQY; CDR3 length: 13; V gene: TRBV9; J gene: TRBJ2-3
CDR3 protein: ASSPPEKASYEQY; CDR3 length: 13; V gene: TRBV6-1; J gene: TRBJ2-7
CDR3 protein: ASSLTGRAVDTQY; CDR3 length: 13; V gene: TRBV5-5; J gene: TRBJ2-3
CDR3 protein: ASSLFTLAGTDTQY; CDR3 length: 14; V gene: TRBV28; J gene: TRBJ2-3
CDR3 protein: ASSLEVQGYTGELF; CDR3 length: 14; V gene: TRBV11-2; J gene: TRBJ2-2
CDR3 protein: ASSRNAGTANLWQY; CDR3 length: 14; V gene: TRBV11-1; J gene: TRBJ2-7
CDR3 protein: ASSQDPPDLDYGYT; CDR3 length: 14; V gene: TRBV5-6; J gene: TRBJ1-2
CDR3 protein: ASSPQGYDYEQY; CDR3 length: 12; V gene: TRBV27; J gene: TRBJ2-7
CDR3 protein: ASSLHGPGAGDTEAF; CDR3 length: 15; V gene: TRBV7-2; J gene: TRBJ1-1
CDR3 protein: ASSPTGGRDEQY; CDR3 length: 12; V gene: TRBV7-2; J gene: TRBJ2-7
CDR3 protein: ASSQAQPGGATYNEQF; CDR3 length: 16; V gene: TRBV4-3; J gene: TRBJ2-1
CDR3 protein: ASSLEVNTEAF; CDR3 length: 11; V gene: TRBV11-3; J gene: TRBJ1-1